This TCR beta chain comes out of a study of memory CD4+ T cells and cytomegalovirus serostatus. Study summary: Of the healthy Belgian adults, 9 or 10 were CMV seropositive and about 24 seronegative. Whole-study results and caveats: About 40% of the roughly 150 known CMV-associated TCRbeta sequences appeared in CD4+ memory. The CMV-associated TCR signature appears largely within the CD4+ memory repertoire.

Of note for this clone: Antigen: not known.

Per germline, CDR1 SGHVS and CDR2 FQNEAQ. The CDR3 sequence is 15 residues long. Trimming at V came to 2 bases and at J to 5 bases, leaving 7 bases not matched to a gene. The sort gate was single viable CD3+CD4+CD8-CD45RO+ cells for memory CD4+ T cells. Donors' CMV status reflects serum IgG against pp150, pp28, p38, p52. TCRdb's table, derived via immunoSEQ multiplex PCR, lists solely in-frame clones and lacks some. Among some 87,000 clones listed, 75% to 85% were seen once. Sequencing was done on a sample of memory CD4+ T cells from blood. The TCR comes from an adult in good health and CMV-seropositive. The chain is built from TRBV7-8 and TRBJ1-1; 8 bases map to TRBD1. The CDR3 reads CASSLTRGRNTEAFF. CDR3 DNA: TGTGCCAGCAGCTTAACCAGGGGGCGTAATACTGAAGCTTTCTTT.